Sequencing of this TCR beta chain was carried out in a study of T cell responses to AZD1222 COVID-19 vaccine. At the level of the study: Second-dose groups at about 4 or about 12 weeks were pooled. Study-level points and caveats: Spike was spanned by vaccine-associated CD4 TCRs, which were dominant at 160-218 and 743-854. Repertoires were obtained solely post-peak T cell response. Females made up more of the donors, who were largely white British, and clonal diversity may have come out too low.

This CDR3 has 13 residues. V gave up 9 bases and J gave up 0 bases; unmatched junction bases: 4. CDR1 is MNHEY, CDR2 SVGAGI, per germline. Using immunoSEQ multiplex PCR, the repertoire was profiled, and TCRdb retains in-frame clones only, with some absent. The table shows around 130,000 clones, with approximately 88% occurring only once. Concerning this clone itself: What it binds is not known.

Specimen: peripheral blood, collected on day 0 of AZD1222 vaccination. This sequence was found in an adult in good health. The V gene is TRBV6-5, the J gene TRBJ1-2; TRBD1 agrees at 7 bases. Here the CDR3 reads CASSGGANYGYTF. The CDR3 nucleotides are TGTGCCAGTTCAGGGGGTGCTAACTATGGCTACACCTTC.